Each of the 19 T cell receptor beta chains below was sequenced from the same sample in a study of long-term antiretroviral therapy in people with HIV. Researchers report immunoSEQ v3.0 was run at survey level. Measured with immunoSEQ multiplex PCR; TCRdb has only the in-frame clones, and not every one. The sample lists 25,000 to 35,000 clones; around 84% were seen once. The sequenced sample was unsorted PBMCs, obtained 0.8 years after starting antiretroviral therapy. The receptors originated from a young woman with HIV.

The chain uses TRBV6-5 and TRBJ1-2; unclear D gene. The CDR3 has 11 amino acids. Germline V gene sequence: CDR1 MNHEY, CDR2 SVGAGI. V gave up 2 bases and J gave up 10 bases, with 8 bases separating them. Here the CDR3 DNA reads TGTGCCAGCAGTTACGGGTCGGACTACACCTTC. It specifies CASSYGSDYTF.

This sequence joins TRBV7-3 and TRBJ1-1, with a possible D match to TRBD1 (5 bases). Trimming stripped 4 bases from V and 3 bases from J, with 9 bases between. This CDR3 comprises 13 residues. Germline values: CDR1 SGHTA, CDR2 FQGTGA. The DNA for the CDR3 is TGTGCCAGCAGCTCGGAGGGGTACACTGAAGCTTTCTTT. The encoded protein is CASSSEGYTEAFF.

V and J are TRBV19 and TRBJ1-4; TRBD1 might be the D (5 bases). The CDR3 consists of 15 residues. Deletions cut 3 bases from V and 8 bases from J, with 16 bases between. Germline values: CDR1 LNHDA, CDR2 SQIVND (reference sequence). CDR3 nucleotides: TGTGCCAGTAGTATCGGAGGGACGATTAGAGAAAAACTGTTTTTT. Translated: CASSIGGTIREKLFF.

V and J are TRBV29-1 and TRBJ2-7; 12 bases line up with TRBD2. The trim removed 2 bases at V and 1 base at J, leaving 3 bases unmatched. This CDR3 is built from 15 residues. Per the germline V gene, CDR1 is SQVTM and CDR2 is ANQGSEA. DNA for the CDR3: TGCAGCGTTGAACTAGCGGGGGGGGTATCCTACGAGCAGTACTTC. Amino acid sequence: CSVELAGGVSYEQYF.

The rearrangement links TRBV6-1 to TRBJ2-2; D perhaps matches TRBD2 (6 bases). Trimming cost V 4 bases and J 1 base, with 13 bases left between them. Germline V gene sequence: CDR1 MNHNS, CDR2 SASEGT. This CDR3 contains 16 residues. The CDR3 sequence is CASSVLRGMNTGELFF. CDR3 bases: TGTGCCAGCAGTGTCCTGCGGGGTATGAACACCGGGGAGCTGTTTTTT.

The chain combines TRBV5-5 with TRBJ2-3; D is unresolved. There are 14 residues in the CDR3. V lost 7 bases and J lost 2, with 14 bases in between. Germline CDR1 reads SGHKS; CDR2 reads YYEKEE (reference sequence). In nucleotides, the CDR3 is TGTGCCAGCCGAATTAGCAGGCCCACAGATACGCAGTATTTT. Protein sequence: CASRISRPTDTQYF. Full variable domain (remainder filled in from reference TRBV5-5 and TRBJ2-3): DAGVTQSPTHLIKTRGQQVTLRCSPISGHKSVSWYQQVLGQGPQFIFQYYEKEERGRGNFPDRFSARQFPNYSSELNVNALLLGDSALYLCASRISRPTDTQYFGPGTRLTVL.

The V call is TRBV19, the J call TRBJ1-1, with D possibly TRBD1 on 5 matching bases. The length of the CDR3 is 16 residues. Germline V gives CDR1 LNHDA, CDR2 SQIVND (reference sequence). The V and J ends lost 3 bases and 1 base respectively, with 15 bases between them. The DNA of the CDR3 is TGTGCCAGTAGTATTTGGGCAGGGAAGGGGAACACTGAAGCTTTCTTT. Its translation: CASSIWAGKGNTEAFF.

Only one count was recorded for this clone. The CDR3 loop is CASSRDIANTGELFF. In DNA, the CDR3 is TGTGCCAGCAGCCGCGACATCGCGAACACCGGGGAGCTGTTTTTT. The chain couples TRBV11-1 to TRBJ2-2; no reliable D call. The CDR3 totals 15 residues. The V gene lost 5 bases and the J gene lost 0 bases, with 10 bases spanning the gap. CDR1 is SGHAT and CDR2 is FQDESV in the germline V gene (reference sequence).

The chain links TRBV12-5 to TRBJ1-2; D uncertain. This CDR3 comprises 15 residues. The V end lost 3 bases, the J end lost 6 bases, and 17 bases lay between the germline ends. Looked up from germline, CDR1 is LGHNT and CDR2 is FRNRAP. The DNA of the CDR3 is TGTGCTAGTGGTTTAGGAATTGACGCAGCGAATGGCTACACCTTC. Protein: CASGLGIDAANGYTF.

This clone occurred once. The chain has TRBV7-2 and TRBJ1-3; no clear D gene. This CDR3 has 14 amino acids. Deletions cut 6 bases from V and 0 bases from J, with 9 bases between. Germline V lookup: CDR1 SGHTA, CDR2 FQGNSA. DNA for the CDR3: TGTGCCAGCAGTCTCATTTCCTCTGGAAACACCATATATTTT. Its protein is CASSLISSGNTIYF.

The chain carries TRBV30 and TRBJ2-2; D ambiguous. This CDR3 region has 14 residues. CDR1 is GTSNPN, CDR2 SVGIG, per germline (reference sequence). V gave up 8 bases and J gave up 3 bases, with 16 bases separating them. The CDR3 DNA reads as TGTGCCGCAAGGACCTGGGCGGACACCGGGGAGCTGTTTTTT. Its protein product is CAARTWADTGELFF.

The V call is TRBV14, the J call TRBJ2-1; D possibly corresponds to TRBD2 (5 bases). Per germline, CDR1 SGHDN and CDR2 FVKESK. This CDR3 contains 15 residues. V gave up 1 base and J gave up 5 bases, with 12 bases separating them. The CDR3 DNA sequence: TGTGCCAGCAGCCAAGTCGTGTACGGGGACAATGAGCAGTTCTTC. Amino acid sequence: CASSQVVYGDNEQFF.

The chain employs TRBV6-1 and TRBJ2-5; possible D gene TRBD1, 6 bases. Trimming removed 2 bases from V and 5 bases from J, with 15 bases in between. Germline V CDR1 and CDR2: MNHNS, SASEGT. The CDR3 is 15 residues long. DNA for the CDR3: TGTGCCAGCAGTGAATTACCTAACAGGGCCGAGACCCAGTACTTC. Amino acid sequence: CASSELPNRAETQYF.

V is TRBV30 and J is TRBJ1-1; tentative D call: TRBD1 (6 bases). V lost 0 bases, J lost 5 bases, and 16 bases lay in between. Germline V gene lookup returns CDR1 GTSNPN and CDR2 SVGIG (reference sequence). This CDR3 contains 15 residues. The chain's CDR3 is CAWSVQWGARTEAFF. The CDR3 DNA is TGTGCCTGGAGTGTACAGTGGGGGGCGAGAACTGAAGCTTTCTTT.

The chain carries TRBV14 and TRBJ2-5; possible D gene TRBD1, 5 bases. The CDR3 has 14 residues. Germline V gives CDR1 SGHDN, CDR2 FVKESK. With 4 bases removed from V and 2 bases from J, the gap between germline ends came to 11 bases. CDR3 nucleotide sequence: TGTGCCAGCAGCCTTGTGGGGCTTCAAGAGACCCAGTACTTC. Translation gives CASSLVGLQETQYF.

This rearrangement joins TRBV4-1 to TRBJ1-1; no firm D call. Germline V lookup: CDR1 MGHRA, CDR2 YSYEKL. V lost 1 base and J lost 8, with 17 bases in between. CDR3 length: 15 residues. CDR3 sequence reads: CASSQVPEGREEAFF. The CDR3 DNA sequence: TGCGCCAGCAGCCAAGTCCCCGAGGGCCGAGAAGAAGCTTTCTTT.

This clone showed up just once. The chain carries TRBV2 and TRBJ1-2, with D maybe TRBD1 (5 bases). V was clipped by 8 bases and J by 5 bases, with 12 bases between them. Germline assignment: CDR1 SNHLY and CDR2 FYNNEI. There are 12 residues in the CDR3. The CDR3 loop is CASQDRMYGYTF. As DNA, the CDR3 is TGTGCCAGCCAAGACAGAATGTATGGCTACACCTTC.

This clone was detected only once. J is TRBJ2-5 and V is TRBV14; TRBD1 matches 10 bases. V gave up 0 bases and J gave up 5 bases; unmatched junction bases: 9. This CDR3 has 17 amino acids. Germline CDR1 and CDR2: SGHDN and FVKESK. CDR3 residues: CASSQDFQTGGMETQYF. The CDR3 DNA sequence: TGTGCCAGCAGCCAAGATTTTCAGACAGGGGGCATGGAGACCCAGTACTTC. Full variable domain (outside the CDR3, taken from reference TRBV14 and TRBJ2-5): EAGVTQFPSHSVIEKGQTVTLRCDPISGHDNLYWYRRVMGKEIKFLLHFVKESKQDESGMPNNRFLAERTGGTYSTLKVQPAELEDSGVYFCASSQDFQTGGMETQYFGPGTRLLVL.

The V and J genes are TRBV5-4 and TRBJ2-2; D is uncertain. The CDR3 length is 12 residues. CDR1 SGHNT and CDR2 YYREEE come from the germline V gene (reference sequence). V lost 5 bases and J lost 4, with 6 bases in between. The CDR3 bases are TGTGCCAGCAGATGGAGCACCGGGGAGCTGTTTTTT. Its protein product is CASRWSTGELFF.